This entry lists 32 T cell receptor beta chains sequenced from one sample in a study of T cell responses to AZD1222 COVID-19 vaccine. The repertoire was sequenced with immunoSEQ multiplex PCR; TCRdb's copy has only in-frame clones and lacks some. The repertoire has about 140,000 clones, more than 90% of them found once; the top ten carry approximately 5.4%. The specimen comprised peripheral blood, sampled on day 0 of AZD1222 vaccination. These receptors were collected from an adult in good health.

The chain carries TRBV9 and TRBJ1-1, with D tentatively TRBD1 (6 bases). V was pared by 3 bases and J by 4 bases, with 19 bases between. Germline CDR1 and CDR2: SGDLS and YYNGEE. The CDR3 contains 16 residues. Written as DNA, the CDR3 is TGTGCCAGCAGCGCCAGCCCGGGGGCGGTACTCACTGAAGCTTTCTTT. It yields the protein CASSASPGAVLTEAFF.

The V call is TRBV6-2 or TRBV6-3, the J call TRBJ2-2; D tentatively fits TRBD1 or TRBD2 (6 bases each). The CDR3 has 15 amino acids. Trimming shortened V by 4 bases and J by 5 bases, and 14 bases separated the two germline ends. Germline CDR1 MNHEY, CDR2 SVGEGT. CDR3 residues: CASSFFGGRTGELFF. The CDR3 DNA reads TGTGCCAGCAGTTTCTTCGGGGGCCGGACCGGGGAGCTGTTTTTT.

The CDR3 DNA reads as TGTGCCAGCAGCTCCCTAGAGACCCAGTACTTC. Protein product: CASSSLETQYF. J is TRBJ2-5 and V is TRBV7-9; D is unclear. V dropped 4 bases and J dropped 4 bases, with 4 bases sitting between them. There are 11 residues in the CDR3. Germline values: CDR1 SEHNR, CDR2 FQNEAQ (reference sequence).

The rearrangement links TRBV5-1 to TRBJ2-2; possible D gene TRBD1, 6 bases. From germline, CDR1 is SGHRS and CDR2 YFSETQ. The ends were cut back, 3 bases at V and 4 bases at J, with 10 bases in the middle. The CDR3 runs to 14 residues. The CDR3 region is CASSSGQSTGELFF. The CDR3 DNA is TGCGCCAGCAGCTCCGGACAGAGCACCGGGGAGCTGTTTTTT.

This chain links TRBV6-5 with TRBJ2-7; tentatively, D is TRBD2 (6 bases). The CDR3 is 16 residues long. Germline assignment: CDR1 MNHEY and CDR2 SVGAGI. Between the trimmed V and J ends, which lost 0 bases and 6 bases, there was a span of 18 bases. CDR3 loop: CASSYSKASDTAEQYF. CDR3 sequence (DNA): TGTGCCAGCAGTTACTCGAAGGCTAGCGACACAGCCGAGCAGTACTTC.

The genes are TRBV7-8 and TRBJ1-2; D may be TRBD1 (5 bases). The V gene lost 5 bases and the J gene lost 3 bases, with 13 bases spanning the gap. The germline V gene has CDR1 SGHVS and CDR2 FQNEAQ. The CDR3 length is 14 residues. This chain's CDR3 is CASSTRETDYGYTF. CDR3 in DNA: TGTGCCAGCAGCACCAGGGAAACAGACTATGGCTACACCTTC.

The chain recombines TRBV7-9 with TRBJ1-1; D is possibly TRBD1 (5 bases). The CDR3 is 14 amino acids. Germline CDR1 SEHNR, CDR2 FQNEAQ (reference sequence). The V end was cut by 1 base, the J end by 6 bases, with 12 bases between. The CDR3 protein is CASSLGQTKPEAFF. In DNA, the CDR3 is TGTGCCAGCAGCTTAGGACAGACAAAGCCTGAAGCTTTCTTT.

The rearrangement links TRBV19 to TRBJ1-1; tentative D call: TRBD1 (6 bases). The CDR3 covers 14 residues. Germline V gene data show CDR1 as LNHDA and CDR2 as SQIVND (reference sequence). The ends were cut back, 2 bases at V and 11 bases at J, with 18 bases in the middle. CDR3 DNA: TGTGCCAGTAGTATAACGTCGGACAGTAGCGAGGCTTTCTTT. It translates to CASSITSDSSEAFF.

The chain carries TRBV11-2 and TRBJ2-7; TRBD1 is a possible D gene (5 bases). The CDR3 is 14 amino acids. V lost 5 bases and J 3 bases, leaving 14 bases between the germline ends. The germline CDR1 and CDR2 sequences are SGHAT and FQNNGV. Written as DNA, the CDR3 is TGTGCCAGCAGCCCTCCACCCGACAGCTACGAGCAGTACTTC. Encoded protein: CASSPPPDSYEQYF.

This chain uses TRBV29-1 with TRBJ2-3; D unresolved. This CDR3 region has 15 residues. The germline gives CDR1 SQVTM, CDR2 ANQGSEA. The germline V and J ends were trimmed by 4 bases and 3 bases, with 17 bases remaining between them. The CDR3 loop reads CSVGPRASLTDTQYF. CDR3 DNA sequence: TGCAGCGTTGGCCCTCGGGCCAGTCTTACAGATACGCAGTATTTT.

The V call is TRBV10-3, the J call TRBJ2-5; TRBD1 is a possible D gene (6 bases). The V end lost 6 bases, the J end lost 5 bases, and 13 bases lay between the germline ends. Germline-derived CDR1 and CDR2 are ENHRY and SYGVKD. The CDR3 runs to 13 residues. The CDR3, as DNA: TGTGCCATCAGGGGGGCGGGTTCGGAGACCCAGTACTTC. The encoded protein is CAIRGAGSETQYF.

The V call is TRBV14, the J call TRBJ1-1; the D is unclear. The CDR3 is made up of 15 amino acids. Germline V gene lookup returns CDR1 SGHDN and CDR2 FVKESK. With 0 bases removed from V and 4 bases from J, the gap between germline ends came to 12 bases. The CDR3 spells CASSQDEGPSTEAFF. The CDR3 DNA reads TGTGCCAGCAGCCAAGACGAAGGACCGAGCACTGAAGCTTTCTTT.

V usage is TRBV27 and J usage is TRBJ2-3; no definite D call. V was pared by 4 bases and J by 5 bases, with 10 bases between. The germline CDR1 and CDR2 sequences are MNHEY and SMNVEV (reference sequence). This CDR3 region has 13 residues. CDR3 bases: TGTGCCAGCAGTTCATCATCGGAAGATACGCAGTATTTT. This encodes CASSSSSEDTQYF.

The V and J genes are TRBV19 and TRBJ1-5; D unresolved. Germline V gene data show CDR1 as LNHDA and CDR2 as SQIVND (reference sequence). This CDR3 has 13 residues. The V and J ends lost 2 bases and 3 bases respectively, with 5 bases between them. The CDR3 loop reads CASSIQDNQPQHF. The CDR3 nucleotides read TGTGCCAGTAGTATACAGGACAATCAGCCCCAGCATTTT. The variable domain in full, with the rest retrieved from reference TRBV19 and TRBJ1-5, is DGGITQSPKYLFRKEGQNVTLSCEQNLNHDAMYWYRQDPGQGLRLIYYSQIVNDFQKGDIAEGYSVSREKKESFPLTVTSAQKNPTAFYLCASSIQDNQPQHFGDGTRLSIL.

The CDR3 is CASSLSDRAPVELFF. CDR3 bases: TGTGCCAGCAGTTTGTCGGACAGGGCCCCCGTCGAGCTGTTTTTT. V is TRBV27 and J is TRBJ2-2; 8 nucleotides line up with TRBD1. Looked up from germline, CDR1 is MNHEY and CDR2 is SMNVEV (reference sequence). The V segment lost 3 bases and the J segment 11 bases; nucleotides outside the gene matches: 11. The CDR3 runs 15 residues.

The rearrangement joins TRBV28 to TRBJ2-5, with a possible D match to TRBD2 (7 bases). Germline CDR1 MDHEN, CDR2 SYDVKM. V was shortened by 7 bases and J by 4 bases, with 16 bases between the two germline ends. The CDR3 consists of 14 residues. The CDR3 region has the DNA TGTGCCAGCATACAAGGGGGGGCTGTAGAGACCCAGTACTTC. Protein: CASIQGGAVETQYF.

The chain couples TRBV15 to TRBJ1-1, with D possibly matching TRBD1 (5 bases). V dropped 0 bases and J dropped 9 bases, with 11 bases sitting between them. This CDR3 is 13 amino acids long. The germline CDR1 and CDR2 sequences are LNHNV and YYDKDF (reference sequence). The CDR3 bases are TGTGCCACCAGCAGAGAAGACAGAACGAAAGCTTTCTTT. Translated: CATSREDRTKAFF.

CDR3 sequence reads: CASRRQGGGTEAFF. The CDR3 nucleotides read TGTGCCAGCAGGCGACAGGGAGGGGGCACTGAAGCTTTCTTT. V usage is TRBV2 and J usage is TRBJ1-1, with 7 positions matching TRBD1. The CDR3 has 14 amino acids. Looked up from germline, CDR1 is SNHLY and CDR2 is FYNNEI. V was clipped by 6 bases and J by 4 bases; unmatched bases: 8. The variable domain in full, with the rest retrieved from reference TRBV2 and TRBJ1-1, is EPEVTQTPSHQVTQMGQEVILRCVPISNHLYFYWYRQILGQKVEFLVSFYNNEISEKSEIFDDQFSVERPDGSNFTLKIRSTKLEDSAMYFCASRRQGGGTEAFFGQGTRLTVV.

The rearrangement joins TRBV13 to TRBJ2-1; the D is unclear. V was cut by 5 bases and J by 0 bases, with 11 bases left in between. Germline-derived CDR1 and CDR2 are PRHDT and FYEKMQ (reference sequence). The CDR3 totals 15 residues. DNA of the CDR3: TGTGCCAGCAGCCGATGGGGAAGCTCCTACAATGAGCAGTTCTTC. Residues: CASSRWGSSYNEQFF.

The chain combines TRBV7-9 with TRBJ1-1, with D possibly TRBD1 on 6 matching bases. The CDR3 covers 14 residues. V dropped 7 bases and J dropped 5 bases, with 17 bases sitting between them. Germline V gene lookup returns CDR1 SEHNR and CDR2 FQNEAQ (reference sequence). Written as DNA, the CDR3 is TGTGCCAGCACCGCAGGGGAGGGGTGGACTGAAGCTTTCTTT. Amino acid sequence: CASTAGEGWTEAFF. Together with reference TRBV7-9 and TRBJ1-1, the CDR3 gives the full variable domain: DTGVSQNPRHKITKRGQNVTFRCDPISEHNRLYWYRQTLGQGPEFLTYFQNEAQLEKSRLLSDRFSAERPKGSFSTLEIQRTEQGDSAMYLCASTAGEGWTEAFFGQGTRLTVV.

The DNA of the CDR3 is TGTGCCAGCAGCCAAGATGGAAGGGGCGGCTATGGCTACACCTTC. It yields the protein CASSQDGRGGYGYTF. The chain has TRBV4-2 and TRBJ1-2; a weak D match, TRBD1 (5 bases). Germline CDR1 and CDR2: LGHNA and YNFKEQ. Trimming shortened V by 0 bases and J by 4 bases, and 12 bases separated the two germline ends. The CDR3 runs 15 residues.

The chain uses TRBV5-1 and TRBJ2-2, with 12 bases aligning to TRBD2. J lost 8 bases, V lost 0 bases, and 2 bases had no gene match. The CDR3 length is 15 residues. CDR1 is SGHRS, CDR2 YFSETQ, per germline. Written as DNA, the CDR3 is TGCGCCAGCAGCTTGGTACTAGCGGGAGGAGGGGAGCTGTTTTTT. Translation: CASSLVLAGGGELFF.

This CDR3 is CASSLAPGMNTEAFF. CDR3 in DNA: TGTGCCAGCAGCTTAGCCCCGGGCATGAACACTGAAGCTTTCTTT. The V call is TRBV11-1, the J call TRBJ1-1; no firm D call. Germline V CDR1 and CDR2: SGHAT, FQDESV (reference sequence). This CDR3 contains 15 residues. V was clipped by 0 bases and J by 0 bases, with 8 bases between them.

The CDR3 protein is CASSPTGGITSYEQYF. The CDR3 DNA sequence: TGTGCCAGCAGCCCTACAGGGGGCATAACGTCCTACGAGCAGTACTTC. The chain joins TRBV7-2 to TRBJ2-7, with 9 bases lining up with TRBD1. There are 16 residues in the CDR3. Germline CDR1 SGHTA, CDR2 FQGNSA. J gave up 1 base and V 5 bases, and 9 bases lay outside the gene matches.

V is TRBV28 and J is TRBJ1-3; D remains unclear. CDR1 is MDHEN and CDR2 is SYDVKM in the germline V gene. V lost 6 bases, J lost 0 bases, and 12 bases lay in between. The CDR3 has 15 amino acids. This CDR3 is CASRADATSGNTIYF. DNA for the CDR3: TGTGCCAGCAGGGCCGACGCAACCTCTGGAAACACCATATATTTT.

The V gene is TRBV6-5, the J gene TRBJ2-4, with TRBD1 matching 8 bases. Germline V CDR1 and CDR2: MNHEY, SVGAGI. Trimming at V came to 7 bases and at J to 7 bases, leaving 6 bases not matched to a gene. The CDR3 runs to 13 residues. The CDR3 protein is CASKAGGRNIQYF. The CDR3 DNA is TGTGCCAGCAAGGCAGGGGGCAGGAACATTCAGTACTTC.

The chain carries TRBV6-5 and TRBJ2-7, with D maybe TRBD1 (6 bases). This CDR3 region has 15 residues. V gave up 7 bases and J gave up 3 bases, with 19 bases separating them. CDR1 is MNHEY and CDR2 is SVGAGI in the germline V gene. In nucleotides, the CDR3 is TGTGCCAGCAAACAGGGTTGGGGGCCGAACTACGAGCAGTACTTC. Protein sequence: CASKQGWGPNYEQYF.

This chain links TRBV18 with TRBJ2-2; no firm D call. Trimming left V 3 bases short and J 6 bases short, with 8 bases between. The CDR3 covers 13 residues. Per the germline V gene, CDR1 is KGHSH and CDR2 is LQKENI. CDR3 sequence reads: CASSPDSAGELFF. The CDR3 DNA is TGTGCCAGCTCACCCGACTCCGCCGGGGAGCTGTTTTTT.

The CDR3 is CASSQALRSKISSNTEAFF. The CDR3 DNA is TGCGCCAGCAGTCAAGCCCTCAGATCCAAGATTTCCTCGAACACTGAAGCTTTCTTT. V and J are TRBV23-1 and TRBJ1-1; D gene uncertain. TRBV23-1 is placed among ORFs of uncertain function. The V end was cut by 2 bases, the J end by 1 base, with 23 bases between. The CDR3 sequence is 19 residues long.

The J gene is TRBJ1-3, the V gene TRBV18; D remains ambiguous. Trimming left V 0 bases short and J 3 bases short, with 15 bases between. CDR3 length equals 17 residues. CDR1 is KGHSH, CDR2 LQKENI, per germline. CDR3 in DNA: TGTGCCAGCTCACCACCGACCCCCGGGTTTTTTGGAAACACCATATATTTT. Translated, it gives CASSPPTPGFFGNTIYF.

The rearrangement links TRBV2 to TRBJ1-4; 7 bases align to TRBD1. The ends lost 6 bases at V and 3 bases at J; junction bases unmatched: 4. This CDR3 spans 14 amino acids. Germline loops: CDR1 SNHLY, CDR2 FYNNEI. The CDR3 DNA is TGTGCCAGCAGGGGAGGACAGGCTAATGAAAAACTGTTTTTT. It yields the protein CASRGGQANEKLFF.

This chain uses TRBV6-6 with TRBJ2-3; 9 nucleotides match TRBD2. Germline V gives CDR1 MNHNY, CDR2 SVGAGI (reference sequence). The CDR3 extends over 13 amino acids. V lost 5 bases, J lost 6 bases, and 3 bases stayed unmatched. The CDR3: CASSPGTSDTQYF. In nucleotides, the CDR3 is TGTGCCAGCAGTCCCGGGACTAGCGATACGCAGTATTTT.